This passage covers 12 T cell receptor beta chains from one sample sequenced in a study of shared clonotypes between healthy human individuals (dated by TCRdb to 2020 to 2021). Library method: the immunoSEQ multiplex PCR assay. The table was pulled from immuneACCESS by TCRdb, which kept in-frame rearrangements only. Such tables lose some clones; where checked, under half of the loss comes from unresolved V genes, and the rest has no known cause. A total of about 1 million clones appear in this sample, around 75% of them only once. The biggest ten clones account for 1.5% of the sample. Input material: memory CD4+ T cells sorted from blood. In the paper's terms, the cell subset or site label means: CD45RA-negative fraction. The receptor source for this set is a man aged 18-30 years in good health.

This clone was recorded a few times. The V gene is TRBV7-9, the J gene TRBJ1-2; TRBD1 matches 7 bases. Germline V gene data show CDR1 as SEHNR and CDR2 as FQNEAQ (reference sequence). The CDR3 runs to 13 residues. Unmatched junction bases numbered 7, after V lost 5 bases and J lost 7 bases. The CDR3 DNA reads as TGTGCCAGCAGCCCGGTAGGGGGCAGTGGCTACACCTTC. This codes for CASSPVGGSGYTF.

This clone has just a few counts. The genes are TRBV19 and TRBJ1-1; D call uncertain. Looked up from germline, CDR1 is LNHDA and CDR2 is SQIVND (reference sequence). The CDR3 length is 13 residues. V dropped 6 bases and J dropped 1 base, with 9 bases sitting between them. The CDR3 here is CASRVSGNTEAFF. As DNA, the CDR3 is TGTGCCAGTAGAGTCAGTGGGAACACTGAAGCTTTCTTT.

The chain combines TRBV19 with TRBJ1-5; D not resolved. V lost 7 bases, J lost 9 bases, and 13 bases lay in between. CDR1 and CDR2 (germline): LNHDA, SQIVND (reference sequence). The CDR3 sequence is 12 residues long. The CDR3: CASTSTGRPQHF. As DNA, the CDR3 is TGTGCCAGTACCTCCACCGGTCGGCCCCAGCATTTT. Complete variable domain (other parts from reference TRBV19 and TRBJ1-5): DGGITQSPKYLFRKEGQNVTLSCEQNLNHDAMYWYRQDPGQGLRLIYYSQIVNDFQKGDIAEGYSVSREKKESFPLTVTSAQKNPTAFYLCASTSTGRPQHFGDGTRLSIL.

This clone was seen a single time. The rearrangement joins TRBV15 to TRBJ1-2; 7 nucleotides match TRBD1. The CDR3 has 15 amino acids. Germline V gene sequence: CDR1 LNHNV, CDR2 YYDKDF (reference sequence). V lost 1 base to trimming and J lost 5 bases; unmatched junction nucleotides: 7. CDR3 in amino acids: CATSRGGGARYGYTF. The CDR3 bases are TGTGCCACCAGCAGAGGAGGGGGCGCGAGATATGGCTACACCTTC. The full variable domain, in which reference TRBV15 and TRBJ1-2 provide the parts outside the CDR3, is DAMVIQNPRYQVTQFGKPVTLSCSQTLNHNVMYWYQQKSSQAPKLLFHYYDKDFNNEADTPDNFQSRRPNTSFCFLDIRSPGLGDTAMYLCATSRGGGARYGYTFGSGTRLTVV.

The chain couples TRBV27 to TRBJ2-5; D may correspond to TRBD1 or TRBD2 (5 bases each). Germline CDR1 reads MNHEY; CDR2 reads SMNVEV (reference sequence). V shed 8 bases and J shed 5 bases, with 18 bases lying between them. The CDR3 is 14 amino acids. The CDR3 region is CASSKSGPGETQYF. The CDR3 nucleotides are TGTGCCAGCTCAAAGTCGGGACCCGGGGAGACCCAGTACTTC.

This clone was detected once. This sequence joins TRBV6-1 and TRBJ1-5; D is uncertain. With 2 bases removed from V and 3 bases from J, the gap between germline ends came to 8 bases. This CDR3 contains 14 residues. CDR1 and CDR2 from the germline V gene are MNHNS and SASEGT. Written as DNA, the CDR3 is TGTGCCAGCAGTGAAACACGGGACAATCAGCCCCAGCATTTT. Protein sequence: CASSETRDNQPQHF.

CDR3 sequence (DNA): TGCGCCAGCAGCTTTGACGGGAGGAACACTGAAGCTTTCTTT. This translates into CASSFDGRNTEAFF. The chain couples TRBV5-1 to TRBJ1-1; unclear D gene. The CDR3 totals 14 residues. The V gene's germline CDR1 is SGHRS and CDR2 YFSETQ. Trimming removed 2 bases from V and 1 base from J, with 9 bases in between.

This rearrangement joins TRBV7-9 to TRBJ2-6; D not certain. Germline V gene lookup returns CDR1 SEHNR and CDR2 FQNEAQ (reference sequence). Trimming left V 5 bases short and J 4 bases short, with 15 bases between. This CDR3 has 16 residues. CDR3 sequence: CASSRSQVRGANVLTF. In DNA, the CDR3 is TGTGCCAGCAGCCGTAGTCAGGTGCGGGGGGCCAACGTCCTGACTTTC.

This rearrangement joins TRBV4-3 to TRBJ1-1, with no clear D. This CDR3 is built from 15 residues. The germline gives CDR1 LGHNA, CDR2 YSLEER. V lost 0 bases and J lost 0, with 8 bases in between. The CDR3 sequence is CASSQEPGMNTEAFF. The CDR3 DNA is TGCGCCAGCAGCCAAGAACCGGGCATGAACACTGAAGCTTTCTTT.

The chain carries TRBV7-6 and TRBJ2-5; D is unresolved. The V end lost 5 bases, the J end lost 7 bases, and 23 bases lay between the germline ends. CDR3 size: 16 residues. Germline CDR1 SGHVS, CDR2 FNYEAQ. The CDR3 DNA sequence: TGTGCCAGCAGCGAACAATCCCGGACGGCCAAAGGGACCCAGTACTTC. This encodes CASSEQSRTAKGTQYF. The variable domain in full, with the rest retrieved from reference TRBV7-6 and TRBJ2-5, is GAGVSQSPRYKVTKRGQDVALRCDPISGHVSLYWYRQALGQGPEFLTYFNYEAQQDKSGLPNDRFSAERPEGSISTLTIQRTEQRDSAMYRCASSEQSRTAKGTQYFGPGTRLLVL.

This clone appeared a few times. The chain recombines TRBV6-4 with TRBJ2-1, with TRBD2 matching 10 bases. V lost 8 bases and J lost 2; bases outside the gene matches: 15. CDR3 length: 18 amino acids. Germline CDR1 reads MRHNA; CDR2 reads SNTAGT. The CDR3, as DNA: TGTGCCAGCCTAGGGGAGCTAGCGGGAGCTACCCCCTACAATGAGCAGTTCTTC. It translates to CASLGELAGATPYNEQFF.

A single count supports this clone. The chain links TRBV27 to TRBJ2-2; TRBD1 or TRBD2 may be the D gene (6 bases each). The CDR3 covers 14 residues. V gave up 4 bases and J gave up 7 bases, with 13 bases separating them. CDR1 and CDR2 from the germline V gene are MNHEY and SMNVEV (reference sequence). The CDR3 DNA reads TGTGCCAGCAGTTGGGGGGCGTGGGGCGGGGAGCTGTTTTTT. Translated, it gives CASSWGAWGGELFF.